The T cell receptor (beta chain) under discussion was sequenced for a study of cytomegalovirus exposure and HLA in healthy donors. CDR1 is SGHTS, CDR2 YDEGEE, per germline. The ends were cut back, 0 bases at V and 1 base at J, with 11 bases in the middle. CDR3 length: 16 amino acids. Produced via immunoSEQ multiplex PCR; TCRdb's table is partial and in-frame only. The table records approximately 80,000 clones, 93% of them present only once. What was sequenced was PBMCs. The TCR was taken from a woman aged 30 to 39 in good health and CMV-seronegative. The chain combines TRBV5-8 with TRBJ1-5; no clear D gene. The CDR3 protein is CASSLAVGVSNQPQHF. DNA of the CDR3: TGTGCCAGCAGCTTGGCGGTGGGAGTGAGCAATCAGCCCCAGCATTTT.